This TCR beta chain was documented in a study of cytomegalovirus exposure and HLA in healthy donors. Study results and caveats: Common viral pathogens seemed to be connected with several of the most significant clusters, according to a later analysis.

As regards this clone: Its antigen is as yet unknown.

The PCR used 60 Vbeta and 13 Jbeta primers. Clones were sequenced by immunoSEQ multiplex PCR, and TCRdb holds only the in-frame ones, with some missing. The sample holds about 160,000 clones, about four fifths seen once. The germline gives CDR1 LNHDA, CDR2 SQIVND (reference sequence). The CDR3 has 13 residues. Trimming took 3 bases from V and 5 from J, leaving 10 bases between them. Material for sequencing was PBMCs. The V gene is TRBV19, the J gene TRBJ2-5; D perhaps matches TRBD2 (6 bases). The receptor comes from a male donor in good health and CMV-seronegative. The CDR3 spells CASSMGGGETQYF. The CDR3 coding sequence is TGTGCCAGTAGTATGGGGGGTGGGGAGACCCAGTACTTC.